One T cell receptor (beta chain) is described in this entry. The data were taken from a study of blood T cell repertoires in COVID-19. The CDR3 length is 14 residues. J lost 1 base, V lost 4 bases, and 1 base had no gene match. CDR1 is SGHTA and CDR2 is FQGTGA in the germline V gene. The repertoire was sequenced with immunoSEQ multiplex PCR; TCRdb's copy has only in-frame clones and lacks some. The profile shows more than 55,000 clones, around 89% of them singletons. The sequence derives from an older woman with acute or convalescent COVID-19. This rearrangement joins TRBV7-3 to TRBJ1-3, with 7 bases aligning to TRBD1. The specimen was peripheral blood. CDR3 in amino acids: CASSSTGSGNTIYF. In DNA form, the CDR3 reads TGTGCCAGCAGCTCGACAGGGTCTGGAAACACCATATATTTT.